This T cell receptor (beta chain) was retrieved from a study of PD-1 blockade in mismatch repair-deficient tumors. At the level of the study: Enrolled about 2012-2017, patients had progressing, pretreated mismatch repair-deficient cancers of approximately 13 types.

Note on this clone: Its target is not known.

Time point specified: roughly ten-day in vitro stimulation with candidate neoantigen peptide 2. The TCR-sequenced patients were a few responders to pembrolizumab. About seven ELISpot-reactive neoantigen peptides each drove a 10-day in vitro stimulation. Per the germline V gene, CDR1 is MGHRA and CDR2 is YSYEKL. With 4 bases removed from V and 6 bases from J, the gap between germline ends came to 15 bases. The CDR3 is 14 residues long. Produced via immunoSEQ multiplex PCR; TCRdb's table is partial and in-frame only. The sample lists more than 9,500 clones; around 88% were seen once. The gene calls are TRBV4-1 and TRBJ1-2, with D perhaps TRBD1 (6 bases). Sequencing was performed on cells cultured in vitro, taken from a patient treated with pembrolizumab. This sequence was found in an adult with mismatch repair-deficient cancer. The CDR3 protein is CASSLVGGADGYTF. The DNA of the CDR3 is TGCGCCAGCAGCCTAGTGGGGGGCGCGGATGGCTACACCTTC.